This entry lists 27 T cell receptor beta chains sequenced from one sample in a study of tumor and adjacent non-tumor tissue in lung cancer. Three rounds of nested PCR, following a modified ARM-PCR protocol, produced the TCRbeta library. TCRdb fed the multiplex PCR reads into MiXCR, producing one record per CDR3 protein. The table shows about 75,000 distinct CDR3 sequences, with roughly 80% occurring only once. This sample's RNA came from whole unsorted tissue. Sequenced: lung tumor tissue. These receptors originate from a woman in her forties or fifties with non-small cell lung cancer.

As concerns this clonotype: Mismatch with germline at one junction end may stem from a read error. The chain couples TRBV19 to TRBJ2-7, with a tentative D call TRBD1 (5 bases). The CDR3 covers 14 residues. Per the germline V gene, CDR1 is LNHDA and CDR2 is SQIVND (reference sequence). The CDR3: CASSPGLPLYEQYF. The CDR3 bases are TGTGCAAGTAGCCCAGGGTTACCTCTCTACGAACAGTACTTC.

As concerns this clonotype: One junction end disagrees with the germline gene, perhaps due to a read error. CDR3 DNA: TGCGGCGTTGATGGGGACGCCGTCTACGAGCAGTGCTTC. Translated, it gives CGVDGDAVYEQCF. The chain employs TRBV29-1 and TRBJ2-7; D might be TRBD1 or TRBD2, each matching 5 bases. CDR3 size: 13 residues. Germline CDR1 is SQVTM and CDR2 is ANQGSEA.

Concerning this clonotype itself: The conserved phenylalanine or tryptophan normally closing the CDR3 is absent here, so this likely arose from a read error. CDR3 amino acids: CASSYAGSEQEKLFY. The CDR3 DNA sequence: TGTGCCAGCAGTTACGCCGGGTCGGAACAGGAAAAACTGTTTTAT. The chain employs TRBV6-5 and TRBJ1-4; D remains unclear. The CDR3 spans 15 residues. V lost 2 bases and J 8 bases, leaving 15 bases between the germline ends. Germline V lookup: CDR1 MNHEY, CDR2 SVGAGI.

This clonotype was observed a single time. This chain joins TRBV6-6 and TRBJ1-4; the D is unclear. V was trimmed by 8 bases and J by 7 bases, leaving 17 bases between them. In germline, CDR1 is MNHNY, CDR2 SVGAGI (reference sequence). CDR3 length: 14 residues. CDR3 loop: CASAPGPQAEKLFF. The CDR3 bases are TGTGCCAGCGCTCCGGGCCCCCAGGCTGAAAAACTGTTTTTT.

This clonotype was seen repeatedly, ten times or more. V is TRBV4-1 and J is TRBJ1-2, with 8 bases lining up with TRBD1. The J segment lost 6 bases and the V segment lost 4 bases, leaving 10 bases of the junction unmatched. The length of the CDR3 is 15 residues. Germline-derived CDR1 and CDR2 are MGHRA and YSYEKL. CDR3 in DNA: TGCGCCAGCAGCCCGAGACCGGGACAGGATCATGGCTACACCTTC. This translates into CASSPRPGQDHGYTF.

Details on this clonotype: Since a much larger clone is just one base distant, this may be a read error. This chain links TRBV20-1 with TRBJ2-3, with 8 bases lining up with TRBD1. Germline loops: CDR1 DFQATT, CDR2 SNEGSKA (reference sequence). The CDR3 totals 12 residues. The CDR3 DNA follows: TGCAGTGCTTTCACAGGGACAGGTACGCAGTATTTT. It yields the protein CSAFTGTGTQYF.

Remarks on this clonotype: At one end the junction does not follow the germline gene, possibly because of a read error. This chain joins TRBV6-1 and TRBJ1-6; 7 bases match TRBD1. Germline V gene data show CDR1 as MNHNS and CDR2 as SASEGT. The CDR3 contains 14 residues. The CDR3 is CASSGPRGISPLHF. The CDR3 region has the DNA TGTGCTAGCAGTGGACCCAGGGGGATTTCACCCCTCCACTTT.

Regarding this clonotype: Given a much more abundant clone one base away, this may be a read error. The chain uses TRBV28 and TRBJ1-5, with 9 bases that match TRBD1. CDR3 length: 16 residues. Germline CDR1 reads MDHEN; CDR2 reads SYDVKM. CDR3 in amino acids: CASSLLTGGFNQPHHF. CDR3 DNA: TGTGCCAGCAGTTTGCTGACAGGGGGGTTCAATCAGCCCCACCATTTT.

The chain links TRBV20-1 to TRBJ2-3; no definite D call. CDR1 DFQATT and CDR2 SNEGSKA come from the germline V gene (reference sequence). Between the trimmed V and J ends, which lost 5 bases and 6 bases, there was a span of 12 bases. The CDR3 is 12 residues long. The CDR3 spells CSARRVADTQYF. The CDR3 coding sequence is TGCAGTGCTCGTAGGGTGGCTGATACGCAGTATTTT.

The V gene is TRBV29-1, the J gene TRBJ2-7; D possibly corresponds to TRBD1 (5 bases). CDR3 size: 11 residues. Germline V gives CDR1 SQVTM, CDR2 ANQGSEA. The CDR3 is CRITDTYEQYF. The CDR3 DNA reads as TGCAGGATAACGGACACCTACGAGCAGTACTTC.

This clonotype was seen just once. This chain joins TRBV11-2 and TRBJ2-1, with D perhaps given as TRBD1 or TRBD2 (5 bases each). Germline CDR1 is SGHAT and CDR2 is FQNNGV. Trimming took 11 bases from V and 10 from J, leaving 21 bases between them. The CDR3 totals 13 residues. DNA of the CDR3: TGTGCCGAAGGGGAGCGAGGACCGCACGAGCAGTTCTTC. Translating it yields CAEGERGPHEQFF.

The genes are TRBV29-1 and TRBJ2-5; D gene uncertain. The CDR3 has 11 amino acids. From germline, CDR1 is SQVTM and CDR2 ANQGSEA. CDR3 nucleotide sequence: TGCAGTGTCAACAGAGAAGAGACCCAGTACTTC. Protein sequence: CSVNREETQYF.

This clonotype was seen more than once but under ten times. The chain uses TRBV6-2 or TRBV6-3 and TRBJ1-2; 8 bases align to TRBD1. This CDR3 spans 14 amino acids. Trimming took 5 bases from V and 1 from J; bases not matched to a gene: 3. Germline-derived CDR1 and CDR2 are MNHEY and SVGEGT. The CDR3 bases are TGTGCCAGCAGTCTCGGGACAGGTAACTATGGCTACACCTTC. It is translated as CASSLGTGNYGYTF.

As for this clonotype: At one boundary the junction diverges from the germline segment, which might be a read error. The V and J genes are TRBV11-2 and TRBJ2-1; 9 nucleotides align to TRBD2. Looked up from germline, CDR1 is SGHAT and CDR2 is FQNNGV. CDR3 length: 15 amino acids. CDR3 in DNA: TGTGTCAGCAGCTTAGAATCTAGCGGGGATGATGAGCAGTTCTTC. This codes for CVSSLESSGDDEQFF.

This clonotype was seen once. Just one base apart from a much larger clone, this may be a read error. In this CDR3 the conserved last residue, phenylalanine or tryptophan, is missing, so a read error is likely. This chain uses TRBV28 with TRBJ2-7; perhaps TRBD2 as D (6 bases). The V gene lost 4 bases and the J gene lost 0 bases, with 10 bases spanning the gap. Germline V gives CDR1 MDHEN, CDR2 SYDVKM. The CDR3 spans 14 residues. The CDR3 sequence is CASSWFSGSYEQYS. Here the CDR3 DNA reads TGTGCCAGCAGTTGGTTTAGCGGCTCCTACGAGCAGTACTCC.

In regard to this clonotype: A read error may produce the germline difference seen at one junction end. This sequence joins TRBV29-1 and TRBJ1-2; tentatively, D is TRBD1 (5 bases). Germline assignment: CDR1 SQVTM and CDR2 ANQGSEA. The CDR3 has 18 amino acids. The CDR3 sequence: CSLEPLAGKGEKGWGYTF. CDR3 DNA: TGCAGCCTTGAGCCCCTCGCGGGAAAAGGGGAGAAAGGATGGGGCTACACCTTC.

On this clonotype: One end of the junction varies from germline; a read error may be responsible. The chain recombines TRBV6-1 with TRBJ2-7; no definite D call. CDR3 length: 11 amino acids. CDR1 and CDR2 from the germline V gene are MNHNS and SASEGT. CDR3 residues: CASSGPYDQYF. The CDR3 nucleotides read TGTGCTAGCAGTGGACCCTACGACCAGTACTTC.

Remarks on this clonotype: Mismatch with germline at one junction end may stem from a read error. The chain joins TRBV20-1 to TRBJ1-4; unclear D gene. The CDR3 is 15 residues long. The germline V gene has CDR1 DFQATT and CDR2 SNEGSKA (reference sequence). CDR3: CSTRDESRSTEKLFF. The CDR3 coding sequence is TGCAGTACTAGAGATGAGAGCAGGAGTACTGAAAAACTGTTTTTT.

In regard to this clonotype: This sequence may be a read error, since a much larger clone differs from it by one base. This likely comes from a read error, as the CDR3 has no conserved phenylalanine or tryptophan at its end. This chain uses TRBV10-3 with TRBJ2-5, with TRBD2 identical over 7 bases. The V and J ends lost 1 base and 5 bases, in that order; junction bases with no gene match: 4. The CDR3 runs 14 residues. Germline CDR1 ENHRY, CDR2 SYGVKD. The DNA for the CDR3 is TGTGCCATCAGTGAGTTAGCGGGTGCCGAGACCCAGTACTCC. It yields the protein CAISELAGAETQYS.

The chain is built from TRBV5-4 and TRBJ2-3; D might be TRBD2 (6 bases). This CDR3 is built from 17 residues. Trimming took 2 bases from V and 0 from J, leaving 16 bases between them. Germline-derived CDR1 and CDR2 are SGHNT and YYREEE (reference sequence). Written as DNA, the CDR3 is TGTGCCAGCAGCTTCGGATCTCGGCGGGGTAGCACAGATACGCAGTATTTT. This gives the protein CASSFGSRRGSTDTQYF. The whole variable domain, remainder taken from reference TRBV5-4 and TRBJ2-3, is ETGVTQSPTHLIKTRGQQVTLRCSSQSGHNTVSWYQQALGQGPQFIFQYYREEENGRGNFPPRFSGLQFPNYSSELNVNALELDDSALYLCASSFGSRRGSTDTQYFGPGTRLTVL.

This chain joins TRBV11-1 and TRBJ2-7; 9 bases are shared with TRBD2. Trimming took 5 bases from V and 5 from J; bases not matched to a gene: 16. CDR1 SGHAT and CDR2 FQDESV come from the germline V gene (reference sequence). This CDR3 has 17 amino acids. Written as DNA, the CDR3 is TGTGCCAGCAGCCCAGGGACTAGCAGGAGTGTTTTCGACGAGCAGTACTTC. It yields the protein CASSPGTSRSVFDEQYF.

A remark on this clonotype: One junction end does not reproduce the germline sequence, and a read error may be involved. The rearrangement links TRBV6-5 to TRBJ2-7, with TRBD2 identical over 14 bases. Germline V CDR1 and CDR2: MNHEY, SVGAGI. The CDR3 has 16 amino acids. This chain's CDR3 is CASTGTSGSRGYVQYF. As DNA, the CDR3 is TGTGCCAGTACCGGGACTAGCGGGAGTAGGGGTTACGTGCAGTACTTC.

The gene calls are TRBV5-4 and TRBJ2-2; a possible D gene is TRBD2 (6 bases). The CDR3 runs to 16 residues. Trimming stripped 6 bases from V and 4 bases from J, with 19 bases between. Looked up from germline, CDR1 is SGHNT and CDR2 is YYREEE (reference sequence). In nucleotides, the CDR3 is TGTGCCAGCAATCGAGGGACTGACGTAGGCACCGGGGAGCTGTTTTTT. Its protein is CASNRGTDVGTGELFF.

This clonotype was counted many times. Here the CDR3 reads CSASPGVRGGETQYF. The CDR3 DNA is TGCAGTGCTAGTCCGGGAGTAAGGGGAGGGGAGACCCAGTACTTC. The V and J genes are TRBV20-1 and TRBJ2-5, with TRBD2 matching 7 bases. Germline loops: CDR1 DFQATT, CDR2 SNEGSKA (reference sequence). The trim removed 3 bases at V and 5 bases at J, leaving 12 bases unmatched. The CDR3 totals 15 residues.

The chain combines TRBV28 with TRBJ2-5; the match to TRBD1 covers 7 bases. The ends lost 1 base at V and 5 bases at J; junction bases unmatched: 13. The CDR3 consists of 17 residues. The germline gives CDR1 MDHEN, CDR2 SYDVKM. For the CDR3, the DNA is TGTGCCAGCAGTTTATCTGGGACAGAGGGTATAGGGGAGACCCAGTACTTC. Protein: CASSLSGTEGIGETQYF.

This clonotype was picked up one time. Its ends do not fully match the called genes, so a read error is possible. This chain connects TRBV29-1 to TRBJ1-1; D is unresolved. The germline V gene has CDR1 SQVTM and CDR2 ANQGSEA. The CDR3 has 14 amino acids. CDR3 DNA: TGCAGCGGGAGGTCAAGGCCGCTGAACATTGAAGCTTTCTTT. Translated, it gives CSGRSRPLNIEAFF.

With regard to this clonotype: Since no conserved phenylalanine or tryptophan closes the CDR3, a read error is the likely cause. The chain has TRBV5-1 and TRBJ1-1; D not certain. Germline V CDR1 and CDR2: SGHRS, YFSETQ. The CDR3 sequence is 14 residues long. The CDR3 nucleotides are TGCTCCAGCAGCTTCCTGGACGAGAACACTGAAGCTTTCCTT. Amino acid sequence: CSSSFLDENTEAFL.